The following is a T cell receptor beta chain sequence with its context. This sample is drawn from a study of shared clonotypes between healthy human individuals. Naive CD8 cells comprised CD45RO-negative, CCR7-positively selected cells, excluding terminally differentiated effector memory CD45RA+ cells. Produced via immunoSEQ multiplex PCR; TCRdb's table is partial and in-frame only. Counted here are about 2.1 million clones, 85% to 95% occurring once; the ten biggest clones make up approximately 1.7%. V shed 9 bases and J shed 2 bases, with 14 bases lying between them. CDR3 length equals 14 residues. The V gene's germline CDR1 is LNHDA and CDR2 SQIVND (reference sequence).

V gene TRBV19 combines with J gene TRBJ2-1; no clear D. Sequencing used naive CD8+ T cells from PBMCs. The TCR was taken from a man between 18 and 35 years old in good health. Some clones in this sample may be carry-over from other donors' samples. Written as DNA, the CDR3 is TGTGCCAGGGAGCGTAATGGAGCCTACAATGAGCAGTTCTTC. Protein: CARERNGAYNEQFF.